A selection of T cell receptor beta chains follows, all from one sample in a study of OX40 agonist ivuxolimab in advanced cancers. The method was immunoSEQ multiplex PCR; TCRdb's version includes in-frame clones alone and lacks a portion of them. The sample consists of more than 50,000 clones, roughly 88% of them appearing once. This specimen consisted of CD4+ or CD8+ T cells sorted from blood, obtained in a trial of the OX40 agonist ivuxolimab. The receptors were sampled from an adult with an advanced solid tumor such as melanoma, head and neck, liver or kidney cancer. CDR3s include the opening cysteine and the closing phenylalanine or tryptophan. D genes are given only for firm matches. Part of the rows lack a size; the others show once, few, many or a class for expanded clones.

D: -
size: -
J: TRBJ2-5
V: TRBV11-1
DNA: TGTGCCAGCAGCAGCCAGGGTTTAGAGACCCAGTACTTC
CDR3: CASSSQGLETQYF

D: -
size: -
J: TRBJ2-1
V: TRBV11-3
DNA: TGTGCCAGCAGCTTAAATAATCTCAATGAGCAGTTCTTC
CDR3: CASSLNNLNEQFF

D: -
size: medium-sized
J: TRBJ1-2
V: TRBV21-1
DNA: TGTGCCAGCAGAAGGGGGGGTTTGGGCTATGGCTACACCTTC
CDR3: CASRRGGLGYGYTF

D: -
size: -
J: TRBJ1-6
V: TRBV5-4
DNA: TGTGCCAGCAGCTTAAGGGTTAACTCACCCCTCCACTTT
CDR3: CASSLRVNSPLHF

D: -
size: -
J: TRBJ1-2
V: TRBV4-2
DNA: TGTGCCAGCAGCCAAGATTCGGGCGCTGGATATGGCTACACCTTC
CDR3: CASSQDSGAGYGYTF

D: -
size: -
J: TRBJ1-4
V: TRBV7-9
DNA: TGTGCCAGCAGCTTAGGGTTTCGTGGAACTAATGAAAAACTGTTTTTT
CDR3: CASSLGFRGTNEKLFF

D: TRBD2
size: -
J: TRBJ2-5
V: TRBV5-1
DNA: TGCGCCAGCAGCTTTCCGAGCGGGGGCCACCAAGAGACCCAGTACTTC
CDR3: CASSFPSGGHQETQYF

D: -
size: -
J: TRBJ1-5
V: TRBV15
DNA: TGTGCCACCAGCTGGGGGGTGAATCAGCCCCAGCATTTT
CDR3: CATSWGVNQPQHF

D: -
size: -
J: TRBJ2-1
V: TRBV6-5
DNA: TGTGCCGGCAGGGGCCTGGCGCTCTACAATGAGCAGTTCTTC
CDR3: CAGRGLALYNEQFF

D: -
size: -
J: TRBJ1-3
V: TRBV4-1
DNA: TGCGCCAGCAGCCAAGTTGGTTCTGGAAACACCATATATTTT
CDR3: CASSQVGSGNTIYF

D: TRBD1
size: -
J: TRBJ2-2
V: TRBV11-3
DNA: TGTGCCAGCAGCTTCCAAGGGACAGGGCTCGCCGGGGAGCTGTTTTTT
CDR3: CASSFQGTGLAGELFF

D: TRBD1
size: -
J: TRBJ2-7
V: TRBV5-1
DNA: TGCGCCAGCAGCTTTGAAGGGGGCGTCAGCTCCTACGAGCAGTACTTC
CDR3: CASSFEGGVSSYEQYF

D: -
size: -
J: TRBJ2-1
V: TRBV7-9
DNA: TGTGCCAGCGGAAGGGGGGGCCCAAACGCAGACAATGAGCAGTTCTTC
CDR3: CASGRGGPNADNEQFF

D: -
size: few
J: TRBJ1-2
V: TRBV4-1
DNA: TGCGCCAGCAGCCAAAGCCGCCGGGACCCAACTAACTATGGCTACACCTTC
CDR3: CASSQSRRDPTNYGYTF

D: -
size: -
J: TRBJ1-5
V: TRBV19
DNA: TGTGCCAGTAGTATCCAGGGGCCCTCGGCCCAGCATTTT
CDR3: CASSIQGPSAQHF

D: -
size: -
J: TRBJ2-1
V: TRBV11-3
DNA: TGTGCCAGCAGCTTAGAGGCTCAGGGATACAATGAGCAGTTCTTC
CDR3: CASSLEAQGYNEQFF

D: -
size: -
J: TRBJ2-7
V: TRBV19
DNA: TGTGCCAGTAGGCAGGGGTACGAGCAGTACTTC
CDR3: CASRQGYEQYF

D: TRBD1
size: -
J: TRBJ1-6
V: TRBV5-6
DNA: TGTGCCAGCATTAAAGGACAGGGAGATTCACCCCTCCACTTT
CDR3: CASIKGQGDSPLHF

D: -
size: -
J: TRBJ1-5
V: TRBV2
DNA: TGTGCCAGCAGTGAAGCAGAGTATTACGTAAATCAGCCCCAGCATTTT
CDR3: CASSEAEYYVNQPQHF

D: -
size: -
J: TRBJ1-2
V: TRBV28
DNA: TGTGCCAGCAGTTCATCGGGCCCGGGGGGCTACACCTTC
CDR3: CASSSSGPGGYTF

D: -
size: -
J: TRBJ2-7
V: TRBV4-3
DNA: TGCGCCAGCAGCCAAGATCCGAGGTACGAGCAGTACTTC
CDR3: CASSQDPRYEQYF

D: -
size: -
J: TRBJ1-2
V: TRBV14
DNA: TGTGCCAGCAGTTCTTTCTTCTATGGCTACACCTTC
CDR3: CASSSFFYGYTF

D: TRBD1
size: -
J: TRBJ2-5
V: TRBV5-1
DNA: TGCGCCAGCAGCTGGCCGGACAGGCCAGAGACCCAGTACTTC
CDR3: CASSWPDRPETQYF

D: -
size: -
J: TRBJ1-1
V: TRBV7-2
DNA: TGTGCCAGCAGACCAGGACCCCAGGGTGACACTGAAGCTTTCTTT
CDR3: CASRPGPQGDTEAFF

D: TRBD1
size: -
J: TRBJ1-6
V: TRBV6-6
DNA: TGTGCCAGCAGACAAAACGGACAGGACTCAACACCCCTCCACTTT
CDR3: CASRQNGQDSTPLHF

D: TRBD1
size: -
J: TRBJ2-7
V: TRBV6-1
DNA: TGTGCCAGCAGGACCGGGACAGGGATGTACGAGCAGTACTTC
CDR3: CASRTGTGMYEQYF

D: TRBD1
size: few
J: TRBJ1-1
V: TRBV6-5
DNA: TGTGCCAGCAGTTTTACAGGGGGCACTGAAGCTTTCTTT
CDR3: CASSFTGGTEAFF

D: TRBD1
size: -
J: TRBJ1-5
V: TRBV2
DNA: TGTGCCAGCAGTGAAAACAGGGGAAGTCAGCCCCAGCATTTT
CDR3: CASSENRGSQPQHF

D: -
size: -
J: TRBJ2-7
V: TRBV19
DNA: TGTGCCAGTAGGACCAAGTCTGGGGCAGGCTACGAGCAGTACTTC
CDR3: CASRTKSGAGYEQYF

D: TRBD1
size: -
J: TRBJ2-7
V: TRBV5-1
DNA: TGCGCCAGCAGATCCGACAGGGTATGGGAGCAGTACTTC
CDR3: CASRSDRVWEQYF

D: TRBD1
size: -
J: TRBJ1-1
V: TRBV7-6
DNA: TGTGCCAGCAGCGTCAGGGGGGGTACTGAAGCTTTCTTT
CDR3: CASSVRGGTEAFF

D: TRBD2
size: -
J: TRBJ2-5
V: TRBV18
DNA: TGTGCCAGCTCACCACCTCTATTCACTAGCGGGGGTATACAAGAGACCCAGTACTTC
CDR3: CASSPPLFTSGGIQETQYF

D: TRBD2
size: -
J: TRBJ2-7
V: TRBV6-5
DNA: TGTGCCAGCAGGCGGCAGCGGGGTCTAAACTACGAGCAGTACTTC
CDR3: CASRRQRGLNYEQYF

D: -
size: -
J: TRBJ2-3
V: TRBV9
DNA: TGTGCCAGCAGCGGTACTAGCACAGATACGCAGTATTTT
CDR3: CASSGTSTDTQYF

D: -
size: -
J: TRBJ1-2
V: TRBV5-1
DNA: TGCGCCAGCAGCTTGGTAGGGGAGGACTATGGCTACACCTTC
CDR3: CASSLVGEDYGYTF

D: -
size: -
J: TRBJ2-4
V: TRBV5-1
DNA: TGCGCCAGCAGCTTAGAGACCCCGCCGGGGGCCAAAAACATTCAGTACTTC
CDR3: CASSLETPPGAKNIQYF

D: -
size: -
J: TRBJ1-1
V: TRBV18
DNA: TGTGCTAGCTCACCAAGTCGGGAGGTCAGGACTGAAGCTTTCTTT
CDR3: CASSPSREVRTEAFF

D: TRBD1
size: -
J: TRBJ1-1
V: TRBV5-5
DNA: TGTGCCAGCAGCAACTACGGACAGGCGAACACTGAAGCTTTCTTT
CDR3: CASSNYGQANTEAFF

D: -
size: -
J: TRBJ2-1
V: TRBV11-3
DNA: TGTGCCAGCAGCTTAGGGGTGGTAGTCGATGAGCAGTTCTTC
CDR3: CASSLGVVVDEQFF

D: TRBD1
size: -
J: TRBJ1-2
V: TRBV7-2
DNA: TGTGCCAGCAGCTTAAATCAGGGACAGGCCGGCGCTGGGGACTATGGCTACACCTTC
CDR3: CASSLNQGQAGAGDYGYTF

D: -
size: -
J: TRBJ1-1
V: TRBV5-4
DNA: TGTGCCAGCAGCTTGGTTTTTTCGGGTAACACTGAAGCTTTCTTT
CDR3: CASSLVFSGNTEAFF

D: -
size: few
J: TRBJ1-2
V: TRBV6-5
DNA: TGTGCCAGCAGGGAGACTAATAGAGATGGCTACACCTTC
CDR3: CASRETNRDGYTF

D: -
size: -
J: TRBJ2-7
V: TRBV6-5
DNA: TGTGCCAGCAGTTCGAAGTTATACGAGCAGTACTTC
CDR3: CASSSKLYEQYF

D: -
size: -
J: TRBJ1-1
V: TRBV6-5
DNA: TGCGGAGGGGGGAACACTGAAGCTTTCTTT
CDR3: CGGGNTEAFF

D: -
size: -
J: TRBJ1-5
V: TRBV9
DNA: TGTGCCAGCAGCGTAGCCGGGACCCTTTACCCTTTCATTCAGCCCCAGCATTTT
CDR3: CASSVAGTLYPFIQPQHF

D: -
size: -
J: TRBJ2-3
V: TRBV4-2
DNA: TGTGCCAGCAGCCAAGGGGCGGGTGGGGCAGATACGCAGTATTTT
CDR3: CASSQGAGGADTQYF

D: TRBD2
size: -
J: TRBJ2-3
V: TRBV6-1
DNA: TGTGCCAGCACTACGGGGGGGTCGACAGATACGCAGTATTTT
CDR3: CASTTGGSTDTQYF

D: TRBD1
size: -
J: TRBJ2-1
V: TRBV11-3
DNA: TGTGCCAGCAGCTTAATAGGACAGGTCTACAATGAGCAGTTCTTC
CDR3: CASSLIGQVYNEQFF

D: TRBD1
size: -
J: TRBJ1-2
V: TRBV19
DNA: TGTGCCAGTACTCCGGACAGGGGTGGCTATGGCTACACCTTC
CDR3: CASTPDRGGYGYTF